The 24 T cell receptor beta chains in this list originate from one sample, sequenced in a study of OX40 agonist ivuxolimab in advanced cancers. Clones were read by immunoSEQ multiplex PCR, and TCRdb kept only the in-frame ones, dropping some. The sample lists around 62,000 clones, about 83% occurring once. This specimen was CD4+ or CD8+ T cells sorted from blood, taken in a trial of the OX40 agonist ivuxolimab. The receptors originated from an adult with an advanced solid tumor such as melanoma, head and neck, liver or kidney cancer.

This clone was seen only a few times. The chain joins TRBV10-2 to TRBJ2-3; tentatively, D is TRBD1 or TRBD2 (5 bases each). Per the germline V gene, CDR1 is WSHSY and CDR2 is SAAADI. V lost 8 bases, J lost 5 bases, and 14 bases lay in between. There are 13 residues in the CDR3. CDR3 sequence (DNA): TGCGCCAGCGCCGGGATTAGGGGAGATACGCAGTATTTT. Translated: CASAGIRGDTQYF.

Only a few counts were recorded for this clone. CDR3 region: CASSDPWGNTEAFF. The CDR3 DNA follows: TGTGCCAGCAGTGACCCCTGGGGAAACACTGAAGCTTTCTTT. The chain combines TRBV6-1 with TRBJ1-1; D gene ambiguous. Trimming took 3 bases from V and 2 from J, leaving 10 bases between them. There are 14 residues in the CDR3. Germline CDR1 MNHNS, CDR2 SASEGT.

This chain connects TRBV2 to TRBJ1-5; D unclear. The germline gives CDR1 SNHLY, CDR2 FYNNEI. V was clipped by 7 bases and J by 0 bases, with 7 bases between them. The CDR3 spans 13 residues. CDR3 in DNA: TGTGCCAGCAAAGGGAATAGCAATCAGCCCCAGCATTTT. It specifies CASKGNSNQPQHF.

The rearrangement uses TRBV5-1 and TRBJ2-5; D is uncertain. This CDR3 spans 13 amino acids. V was cut by 2 bases and J by 8 bases, with 13 bases left in between. Germline V gene sequence: CDR1 SGHRS, CDR2 YFSETQ. CDR3 DNA sequence: TGCGCCAGCAGCTTAAAGACCCCCGGAACCCAGTACTTC. Encoded protein: CASSLKTPGTQYF.

J is TRBJ2-5 and V is TRBV7-2; D may be TRBD1 (6 bases). The DNA end is a closer match to TRBJ2-7, so the J assignment may be wrong. CDR1 and CDR2 from the germline V gene are SGHTA and FQGNSA. This CDR3 is built from 14 residues. Here the CDR3 DNA reads TGTGCCAGCAGCCCAATACAGGGACCCTACGAGCAGTACTTC. Its translation is CASSPIQGPYEQYF.

About this clone: A junction end diverges from the germline sequence, so it may reflect a read error. For the CDR3, the DNA is TGTGCCAGCAGCTTGCTGGGAGAGGGTTCACCCCCCCACTTT. Encoded protein: CASSLLGEGSPPHF. The V and J genes are TRBV7-9 and TRBJ1-6; D unresolved. This CDR3 contains 14 residues. Germline CDR1 is SEHNR and CDR2 is FQNEAQ (reference sequence).

This clone appeared once. This chain links TRBV6-1 with TRBJ1-5, with D maybe TRBD1 (6 bases). The ends were cut back, 2 bases at V and 7 bases at J, with 12 bases in the middle. The CDR3 sequence is 14 residues long. Germline assignment: CDR1 MNHNS and CDR2 SASEGT. The CDR3 coding sequence is TGTGCCAGCAGTGAAAGGCCAGGGGAACAGCCCCAGCATTTT. Its protein is CASSERPGEQPQHF.

In this sample, this clone turned up once. The gene calls are TRBV19 and TRBJ1-2; D is possibly TRBD1 (5 bases). The ends were cut back, 6 bases at V and 4 bases at J, with 9 bases in the middle. The CDR3 is made up of 12 amino acids. CDR1 and CDR2 (germline): LNHDA, SQIVND (reference sequence). The CDR3 loop reads CASSRDPYGYTF. DNA for the CDR3: TGTGCCAGTAGCCGGGACCCCTATGGCTACACCTTC.

The CDR3 reads CASSPTGVGTDTQYF. CDR3 in DNA: TGTGCCAGCAGTCCGACAGGGGTCGGCACAGATACGCAGTATTTT. The rearrangement joins TRBV5-4 to TRBJ2-3; 8 bases match TRBD1. The V gene end was trimmed by 5 bases and the J gene end by 1 base; junction bases not matched to a gene: 6. The germline gives CDR1 SGHNT, CDR2 YYREEE (reference sequence). The CDR3 has 15 amino acids.

This chain uses TRBV7-8 with TRBJ1-2; TRBD1 might be the D (6 bases). The CDR3 is made up of 13 amino acids. The V gene's germline CDR1 is SGHVS and CDR2 FQNEAQ. Deletions cut 2 bases from V and 8 bases from J, with 12 bases between. DNA for the CDR3: TGTGCCAGCAGCTTAAGACAGGAGGTCGGCTACACCTTC. It specifies CASSLRQEVGYTF.

The chain has TRBV18 and TRBJ2-1; unclear D gene. Germline V gene lookup returns CDR1 KGHSH and CDR2 LQKENI. CDR3 length equals 12 residues. The germline V and J ends were trimmed by 4 bases and 5 bases, with 6 bases remaining between them. The CDR3: CASSLRNNEQFF. The CDR3 nucleotides are TGTGCCAGCTCACTCAGAAACAATGAGCAGTTCTTC.

The table lists this clone with a count of one. V gene TRBV7-2 combines with J gene TRBJ2-3; TRBD1 agrees at 7 bases. The CDR3 totals 16 residues. V shed 5 bases, J shed 0 bases, and the junction held 8 bases outside the gene matches. The germline V gene encodes CDR1 SGHTA and CDR2 FQGNSA. CDR3: CASSRGQAPSTDTQYF. CDR3 coding DNA: TGTGCCAGCAGCCGAGGACAGGCCCCGAGCACAGATACGCAGTATTTT.

V and J are TRBV2 and TRBJ2-5; no definite D call. Germline values: CDR1 SNHLY, CDR2 FYNNEI. This CDR3 is built from 11 residues. The V gene lost 7 bases and the J gene lost 4 bases, with 7 bases spanning the gap. This CDR3 is CASNFRETQYF. CDR3 DNA sequence: TGTGCCAGCAATTTCCGAGAGACCCAGTACTTC. The variable domain in full, completed from reference TRBV2 and TRBJ2-5, reads EPEVTQTPSHQVTQMGQEVILRCVPISNHLYFYWYRQILGQKVEFLVSFYNNEISEKSEIFDDQFSVERPDGSNFTLKIRSTKLEDSAMYFCASNFRETQYFGPGTRLLVL.

The chain recombines TRBV6-5 with TRBJ1-5; D is uncertain. This CDR3 has 14 residues. Germline lookup yields CDR1 MNHEY and CDR2 SVGAGI. Trimming cost V 4 bases and J 3 bases, with 10 bases left between them. CDR3: CASSSQRFNQPQHF. In DNA, the CDR3 is TGTGCCAGCAGTTCCCAGCGTTTCAATCAGCCCCAGCATTTT.

The chain couples TRBV7-8 to TRBJ1-1; D not resolved. The germline V gene encodes CDR1 SGHVS and CDR2 FQNEAQ. Trimming took 4 bases from V and 1 from J, leaving 7 bases between them. The CDR3 covers 13 residues. The CDR3 DNA follows: TGTGCCAGCAGCTGGGGAAAGAACACTGAAGCTTTCTTT. This codes for CASSWGKNTEAFF.

The chain links TRBV5-4 to TRBJ2-7; D gene ambiguous. V lost 2 bases and J 4 bases, leaving 4 bases between the germline ends. Germline CDR1 reads SGHNT; CDR2 reads YYREEE (reference sequence). This CDR3 has 11 residues. The CDR3 loop is CASSLFYEQYF. The CDR3 DNA reads as TGTGCCAGCAGCTTATTTTACGAGCAGTACTTC.

CDR3 coding DNA: TGCGCCAGCAGCTTCCGGGTGCAGGACACTGAAGCTTTCTTT. Translation gives CASSFRVQDTEAFF. V and J are TRBV5-1 and TRBJ1-1; no definite D call. V was cut by 2 bases and J by 3 bases, with 11 bases left in between. This CDR3 spans 14 amino acids. Germline values: CDR1 SGHRS, CDR2 YFSETQ.

This rearrangement joins TRBV4-1 to TRBJ2-4, with TRBD2 as a possible D gene (7 bases). V was shortened by 3 bases and J by 4 bases, with 22 bases between the two germline ends. Germline V CDR1 and CDR2: MGHRA, YSYEKL. The length of the CDR3 is 18 residues. The CDR3 sequence is CASSQQGTVGGAKNIQYF. The CDR3 DNA reads as TGCGCCAGCAGCCAGCAAGGGACGGTAGGGGGGGCGAAAAACATTCAGTACTTC.

The V gene is TRBV28, the J gene TRBJ2-5; 7 bases are shared with TRBD2. CDR3 length: 18 amino acids. Trimming cost V 4 bases and J 3 bases; bases outside gene matches: 17. Germline V gene lookup returns CDR1 MDHEN and CDR2 SYDVKM. This chain's CDR3 is CASSSLVGVWGGEETQYF. The DNA of the CDR3 is TGTGCCAGCAGTTCCCTGGTGGGTGTGTGGGGGGGAGAAGAGACCCAGTACTTC.

The V call is TRBV6-1, the J call TRBJ1-2, with D uncertain. In germline, CDR1 is MNHNS, CDR2 SASEGT. V shed 1 base and J shed 3 bases, with 12 bases lying between them. The CDR3 is 15 residues long. This CDR3 reads CASSEVPNTDYGYTF. CDR3 nucleotides: TGTGCCAGCAGTGAAGTTCCTAATACCGACTATGGCTACACCTTC.

This clone was seen just once. This rearrangement joins TRBV7-9 to TRBJ1-2, with a tentative D call TRBD1 (6 bases). Germline CDR1 is SEHNR and CDR2 is FQNEAQ (reference sequence). The CDR3 extends over 14 amino acids. V was pared by 6 bases and J by 2 bases, with 13 bases between. CDR3 sequence reads: CASREQGGNYGYTF. The DNA for the CDR3 is TGTGCCAGCAGGGAACAGGGTGGAAACTATGGCTACACCTTC. Full variable domain (rest looked up from reference TRBV7-9 and TRBJ1-2): DTGVSQNPRHKITKRGQNVTFRCDPISEHNRLYWYRQTLGQGPEFLTYFQNEAQLEKSRLLSDRFSAERPKGSFSTLEIQRTEQGDSAMYLCASREQGGNYGYTFGSGTRLTVV.

The rearrangement uses TRBV9 and TRBJ2-3; 7 positions match TRBD1. This CDR3 has 13 amino acids. CDR1 and CDR2 (germline): SGDLS, YYNGEE. Losses at the gene ends were 2 bases for V and 4 bases for J; bases not matched to a gene: 1. The CDR3 sequence is CASSVTGADTQYF. The CDR3 DNA reads as TGTGCCAGCAGCGTCACAGGGGCAGATACGCAGTATTTT.

The chain recombines TRBV14 with TRBJ2-7, with a weak D call TRBD2 (6 bases). Between the trimmed V and J ends, which lost 4 bases and 2 bases, there was a span of 12 bases. The CDR3 has 14 residues. Germline-derived CDR1 and CDR2 are SGHDN and FVKESK. The CDR3 DNA reads TGTGCCAGCAGCCGGGGGGTATTAGCCTACGAGCAGTACTTC. Encoded protein: CASSRGVLAYEQYF.

This chain uses TRBV6-5 with TRBJ2-7; TRBD1 matches 9 bases. CDR3 size: 15 residues. The V gene's germline CDR1 is MNHEY and CDR2 SVGAGI. Trimming cost V 6 bases and J 5 bases; bases outside gene matches: 11. In DNA form, the CDR3 reads TGTGCCAGCAGCCCACCAGGCACAGGGGGCCACGAGCAGTACTTC. Amino acids: CASSPPGTGGHEQYF.